Sequencing of this T cell receptor beta chain was carried out in a study of blood T cells in healthy people across ages. V lost 0 bases to trimming and J lost 3 bases, with 11 bases between them. CDR1 MGHRA and CDR2 YSYEKL come from the germline V gene. This CDR3 spans 15 amino acids. This clonotype has more than one count but fewer than ten. The antigen is undetermined. The authors ran a second PCR of 7 to 11 cycles using a sample-barcoded 5' primer and a J-beta primer mix. Template switching added a 12-random-nucleotide identifier to every cDNA molecule. TCRdb recomputed calls from the 5' RACE reads with MiXCR, one row per CDR3 protein. This repertoire shows over 700,000 distinct CDR3 sequences, approximately 25% found once; its top ten account for roughly a tenth. Study outcomes and limitations: Researchers judged that diversity estimates from one million T cells fell short of true values.

These same data were also listed under a study on T cells of mothers and their children. That work states: Nine systemically healthy Caucasian donors: three mothers, six children. No clones detected were persistent microchimeric T cell clones.

This sequence joins TRBV4-1 and TRBJ1-2; D is unresolved. The receptor was isolated from a boy between 5 and 17 years old in good health. Sample: blood. This chain's CDR3 is CASSQDTQAYYGYTF. CDR3 nucleotides: TGCGCCAGCAGCCAAGATACCCAGGCGTACTATGGCTACACCTTC.